This TCR beta chain was found in a study of T-cell memory formation after mild COVID-19. Researchers used 5'RACE with constant-segment primers to make TCR alpha and TCR beta cDNA libraries that carry sample barcodes and UMIs. Via MiXCR, TCRdb re-called the 5' RACE reads, giving one row per CDR3 protein. In the table there are under 85,000 distinct CDR3 sequences, about 15% of which are singletons. Findings and limits, study-wide: Pre-infection memory carried some responding clones, suggesting that cross-reactive memory joined. Of the contracting clones, CD4+ ones lay mainly in CM and EM, and CD8+ ones in EMRA.

V was shortened by 4 bases and J by 3 bases, with 22 bases between the two germline ends. The CDR3 loop spans 18 amino acids. CDR1 KGHDR and CDR2 SFDVKD come from the germline V gene. Comment on this clonotype: Antigen: not known.

The sequence was obtained from an adult woman who had mild COVID-19 (a few samples of this study predate the infection). Cell type and time point are not known. What was sequenced was PBMCs or a T cell subset sorted from them (not recorded which). The genes are TRBV24-1 and TRBJ2-3, with D possibly matching TRBD2 (6 bases). The CDR3: CATSEGAGWEALTDTQYF. The CDR3 nucleotides read TGTGCCACCAGTGAAGGGGCCGGCTGGGAGGCCTTAACAGATACGCAGTATTTT.